Below are 18 T cell receptor beta chains sequenced from a single sample in a study of blood T cell repertoires in COVID-19. Here immunoSEQ multiplex PCR was the method, and the copy in TCRdb shows in-frame clones only, minus some. The sample includes under 200,000 clones, 80% to 90% of them seen just once. Sequenced material: peripheral blood. The source of these receptors is a woman older than 75 with acute or convalescent COVID-19.

This clone appeared a single time. The V and J genes are TRBV28 and TRBJ2-7; TRBD1 matches 12 bases. The CDR3 totals 15 residues. Per germline, CDR1 MDHEN and CDR2 SYDVKM. The V and J ends lost 6 bases and 6 bases, in that order; junction bases with no gene match: 9. CDR3: CASRNGGQGASEQYF. The CDR3 DNA reads as TGTGCCAGCAGGAATGGGGGACAGGGGGCTAGCGAGCAGTACTTC.

The chain uses TRBV21-1 and TRBJ2-3; the tabulated D call, TRBD2, remains unverified against the DNA. TRBV21-1 is termed a pseudogene. This CDR3 contains 17 residues. The CDR3 is CASSNSGRGGHGDTQYF. The CDR3 bases are TGTGCCAGCAGCAATTCGGGTCGCGGGGGCCATGGAGATACGCAGTATTTT.

This sequence joins TRBV29-1 and TRBJ2-3; 8 bases line up with TRBD2. The CDR3 loop spans 15 amino acids. From germline, CDR1 is SQVTM and CDR2 ANQGSEA. V trimming: 3 bases; J trimming: 2 bases; junction bases outside the gene matches: 7. The CDR3 region has the DNA TGCAGCGTTGATATCAGCGGGAGTCACACAGATACGCAGTATTTT. It specifies CSVDISGSHTDTQYF.

This sequence joins TRBV3-1 (or the pseudogene TRBV3-2) and TRBJ1-1, with no clear D. This CDR3 contains 15 residues. V shed 2 bases and J shed 3 bases, with 13 bases lying between them. CDR1 LGHDT and CDR2 YNNKEL come from the germline V gene (reference sequence). CDR3 protein: CASSQRFGRDTEAFF. CDR3 sequence (DNA): TGTGCCAGCAGCCAAAGGTTCGGTCGGGACACTGAAGCTTTCTTT.

This chain links TRBV6-5 with TRBJ1-5; 7 nucleotides match TRBD1. The germline V gene has CDR1 MNHEY and CDR2 SVGAGI. Trimming removed 6 bases from V and 0 bases from J; junction bases left unmatched: 5. CDR3 length equals 15 residues. The CDR3 bases are TGTGCCAGCAGAGGGACAGAGAATAGCAATCAGCCCCAGCATTTT. It translates to CASRGTENSNQPQHF.

The CDR3 DNA follows: TGTGCCAGCAGCTTAACGGGGGTGACCTACAATGAGCAGTTCTTC. This translates into CASSLTGVTYNEQFF. The rearrangement joins TRBV7-9 to TRBJ2-1; tentatively, D is TRBD2 (6 bases). V was clipped by 2 bases and J by 2 bases, with 10 bases between them. The CDR3 consists of 15 residues. CDR1 SEHNR and CDR2 FQNEAQ come from the germline V gene (reference sequence).

This clone was observed a handful of times. This sequence joins TRBV7-2 and TRBJ1-5; D gene unclear. There are 12 residues in the CDR3. V was pared by 1 base and J by 11 bases, with 9 bases between. Germline V gene sequence: CDR1 SGHTA, CDR2 FQGNSA. The CDR3 DNA sequence: TGTGCCAGCAGCTTAGGGCGGGAGGCCCAGCATTTT. Protein: CASSLGREAQHF.

The V call is TRBV3-1 (or the pseudogene TRBV3-2), the J call TRBJ1-3, with D hard to call. The CDR3 loop spans 17 amino acids. Trimming removed 1 base from V and 0 bases from J, with 13 bases in between. The germline gives CDR1 LGHDT, CDR2 YNNKEL (reference sequence). The CDR3 DNA sequence: TGTGCCAGCAGCCAAGGTCGGGGTACCCTCTCTGGAAACACCATATATTTT. Amino acid sequence: CASSQGRGTLSGNTIYF.

The chain uses TRBV2 and TRBJ2-2, with 8 positions matching TRBD1. CDR1 SNHLY and CDR2 FYNNEI come from the germline V gene. The CDR3 runs to 13 residues. The J segment lost 5 bases and the V segment lost 5 bases, leaving 1 base of the junction unmatched. CDR3 loop: CASSRTGTGELFF. CDR3 nucleotides: TGTGCCAGCAGTAGGACAGGGACCGGGGAGCTGTTTTTT.

The gene calls are TRBV7-2 and TRBJ2-1, with 8 bases lining up with TRBD2. Trimming at V came to 5 bases and at J to 8 bases, leaving 8 bases not matched to a gene. CDR1 and CDR2 (germline): SGHTA, FQGNSA. The CDR3 loop spans 14 amino acids. DNA of the CDR3: TGTGCCAGCAGCAGGGTCGGGGGGGCCGATGAGCAGTTCTTC. This sequence encodes CASSRVGGADEQFF.

The chain joins TRBV5-5 to TRBJ2-3; TRBD2 matches 12 bases. The CDR3 has 18 amino acids. Germline V gene lookup returns CDR1 SGHKS and CDR2 YYEKEE (reference sequence). V shed 0 bases, J shed 3 bases, and the junction held 8 bases outside the gene matches. The CDR3, as DNA: TGTGCCAGCAGCTTGGTCGCTCTAGCGGGAGGGCCTACAGATACGCAGTATTTT. This sequence encodes CASSLVALAGGPTDTQYF.

V usage is TRBV30 and J usage is TRBJ1-2; no clear D gene. Germline CDR1 reads GTSNPN; CDR2 reads SVGIG (reference sequence). Trimming removed 2 bases at V and 5 bases at J, with 6 bases between. The CDR3 length is 11 residues. CDR3 amino acids: CAWSIAYGYTF. The CDR3 bases are TGTGCCTGGAGTATCGCGTATGGCTACACCTTC.

This clone showed up just once. This chain connects TRBV6-2 or TRBV6-3 to TRBJ2-1, with D possibly matching TRBD1 (5 bases). The length of the CDR3 is 15 residues. Trimming removed 5 bases at V and 2 bases at J, with 13 bases between. Per the germline V gene, CDR1 is MNHEY and CDR2 is SVGEGT. The chain's CDR3 is CASSLARAAYNEQFF. CDR3 coding DNA: TGTGCCAGCAGTCTTGCCAGGGCCGCCTACAATGAGCAGTTCTTC.

J is TRBJ1-2 and V is TRBV6-5; 7 nucleotides match TRBD1. The CDR3 extends over 13 amino acids. V dropped 6 bases and J dropped 8; count of bases not matched to a gene: 9. In germline, CDR1 is MNHEY, CDR2 SVGAGI. Written as DNA, the CDR3 is TGTGCCAGCAGCCCCGCCAGGGGGTCCGGCTACACCTTC. This translates into CASSPARGSGYTF.

The chain links TRBV5-5 to TRBJ1-1, with D perhaps TRBD1 (6 bases). This CDR3 has 14 residues. The V gene's germline CDR1 is SGHKS and CDR2 YYEKEE (reference sequence). The V gene lost 0 bases and the J gene lost 4 bases, with 10 bases spanning the gap. The CDR3 bases are TGTGCCAGCAGCTTGGATGTCAGGGGCACTGAAGCTTTCTTT. This gives the protein CASSLDVRGTEAFF.

The chain links TRBV20-1 to TRBJ2-5; the match to TRBD2 covers 11 bases. Trimming at V came to 3 bases and at J to 5 bases, leaving 2 bases not matched to a gene. CDR3 length: 13 residues. Germline lookup yields CDR1 DFQATT and CDR2 SNEGSKA (reference sequence). CDR3 in DNA: TGCAGTGCTAGTTTAGCGGGGGGGGAGACCCAGTACTTC. It translates to CSASLAGGETQYF.

The chain joins TRBV6-2 or TRBV6-3 to TRBJ2-7; 7 nucleotides align to TRBD1. With V trimmed by 3 bases and J by 7 bases, 21 bases remained unmatched. The V gene's germline CDR1 is MNHEY and CDR2 SVGEGT. This CDR3 spans 18 amino acids. The CDR3 coding sequence is TGTGCCAGCAGTTATGGGACAGCGCCGGGACAAACCCGGAGAGAGCAGTACTTC. It yields the protein CASSYGTAPGQTRREQYF.

The genes are TRBV7-9 and TRBJ1-1; the D gene is possibly TRBD1 (5 bases). The germline V gene has CDR1 SEHNR and CDR2 FQNEAQ (reference sequence). The germline V and J ends were trimmed by 3 bases and 1 base, with 12 bases remaining between them. The CDR3 has 15 residues. CDR3 nucleotide sequence: TGTGCCAGCAGCTTCCTGCGGGGGGGGAACACTGAAGCTTTCTTT. Encoded protein: CASSFLRGGNTEAFF.